This T cell receptor beta chain was sequenced for a study of blood T cell repertoires in COVID-19. Across the whole study: Samples came from the United States, Italy and Spain, spanning acute and convalescent COVID-19. T cells, B-cell-depleted T cells, or PBMCs supplied cDNA or gDNA.

This CDR3 is built from 14 residues. Germline CDR1 SGHRS, CDR2 YFSETQ. The V and J ends lost 5 bases and 9 bases, in that order; junction bases with no gene match: 6. The method was immunoSEQ multiplex PCR; TCRdb's version includes in-frame clones alone and lacks a portion of them. The table includes some 300,000 clones, about 90% detected once. The genes are TRBV5-1 and TRBJ1-6, with 9 bases identical to TRBD1. Sequenced: peripheral blood. The origin of this receptor is a woman in her 30s with COVID-19, enrolled during active disease. The CDR3: CASRVGQGFSPLHF. The CDR3 DNA reads TGCGCCAGCAGGGTTGGACAGGGGTTTTCACCCCTCCACTTT.